The 13 T cell receptor beta chains given below trace back to one sample, sequenced in a study of cytomegalovirus exposure and HLA in healthy donors. Researchers ran the PCR with 60 Vbeta and 13 Jbeta primers. The method was immunoSEQ multiplex PCR; TCRdb's version includes in-frame clones alone and lacks a portion of them. In the table there are about 180,000 clones, roughly 75% of which are singletons. Material: PBMCs. The receptors stem from a man aged 40-55 years in good health and CMV-seronegative.

This clone was seen only a few times. The chain carries TRBV29-1 and TRBJ1-2; D call uncertain. CDR1 and CDR2 (germline): SQVTM, ANQGSEA. CDR3 length: 13 residues. Between the trimmed V and J ends, which lost 3 bases and 1 base, there was a span of 9 bases. CDR3 sequence reads: CSVDIQINYGYTF. CDR3 coding DNA: TGCAGCGTTGATATACAGATTAACTATGGCTACACCTTC.

The CDR3 nucleotides read TGCGCCAGCAGCCCGGGACAGGGGAGCGGGGAGCTGTTTTTT. Translation gives CASSPGQGSGELFF. The rearrangement joins TRBV5-1 to TRBJ2-2, with TRBD1 identical over 10 bases. Germline CDR1 is SGHRS and CDR2 is YFSETQ. This CDR3 is built from 14 residues. The trim removed 4 bases at V and 7 bases at J, leaving 4 bases unmatched.

This chain uses TRBV10-3 with TRBJ2-7; perhaps TRBD2 as D (6 bases). Trimming left V 0 bases short and J 2 bases short, with 11 bases between. Germline CDR1 and CDR2: ENHRY and SYGVKD. The CDR3 spans 15 residues. The CDR3 protein is CAISESGGATYEQYF. CDR3 nucleotide sequence: TGTGCCATCAGTGAGTCCGGCGGGGCTACCTACGAGCAGTACTTC.

This chain uses TRBV7-9 with TRBJ2-5, with unresolved D. The closer fit of TRBJ2-7 to the DNA end suggests the J call may be wrong. The CDR3 covers 14 residues. Per germline, CDR1 SEHNR and CDR2 FQNEAQ (reference sequence). For the CDR3, the DNA is TGTGCCAGCAGCTTAGAAAACGCTGCCTACGAGCAGTACTTC. It codes for CASSLENAAYEQYF.

This chain connects TRBV18 to TRBJ1-5; weak D call: TRBD1 (5 bases). V was shortened by 6 bases and J by 5 bases, with 17 bases between the two germline ends. The CDR3 extends over 15 amino acids. Germline assignment: CDR1 KGHSH and CDR2 LQKENI. CDR3 nucleotides: TGTGCCAGCTCGTTGGGTCGGGGGACGGATCAGCCCCAGCATTTT. Encoded protein: CASSLGRGTDQPQHF.

The chain is built from TRBV7-2 and TRBJ1-5; perhaps TRBD1 as D (5 bases). The germline V gene encodes CDR1 SGHTA and CDR2 FQGNSA. The V end was cut by 4 bases, the J end by 4 bases, with 14 bases between. This CDR3 contains 15 residues. CDR3 bases: TGTGCCAGCAGCTCACAACCGGGGGTTAATCAGCCCCAGCATTTT. Protein product: CASSSQPGVNQPQHF.

This clone was seen a single time. The chain is built from TRBV4-1 and TRBJ2-4, with unresolved D. Germline V gene sequence: CDR1 MGHRA, CDR2 YSYEKL. The CDR3 extends over 14 amino acids. The ends were cut back, 2 bases at V and 2 bases at J, with 7 bases in the middle. In DNA form, the CDR3 reads TGCGCCAGCAGCCAACAACTAACCAAAAACATTCAGTACTTC. Translated, it gives CASSQQLTKNIQYF.

This chain links TRBV7-9 with TRBJ2-3; possible D gene TRBD1, 6 bases. This CDR3 contains 18 residues. Looked up from germline, CDR1 is SEHNR and CDR2 is FQNEAQ (reference sequence). Deletions cut 5 bases from V and 1 base from J, with 22 bases between. The CDR3 DNA reads as TGTGCCAGCAGCCCCCCACTTCCGGACAAGGGGGGCACAGATACGCAGTATTTT. The encoded protein is CASSPPLPDKGGTDTQYF.

The rearrangement joins TRBV5-6 to TRBJ1-5; 11 nucleotides align to TRBD1. This CDR3 contains 15 residues. The V segment lost 4 bases and the J segment 5 bases; nucleotides outside the gene matches: 5. CDR1 and CDR2 from the germline V gene are SGHDT and YYEEEE. CDR3 DNA sequence: TGTGCCAGCAGCGCCGGACAGGGGGCCGATCAGCCCCAGCATTTT. It specifies CASSAGQGADQPQHF. The full variable domain, with the rest looked up from reference TRBV5-6 and TRBJ1-5, is DAGVTQSPTHLIKTRGQQVTLRCSPKSGHDTVSWYQQALGQGPQFIFQYYEEEERQRGNFPDRFSGHQFPNYSSELNVNALLLGDSALYLCASSAGQGADQPQHFGDGTRLSIL.

The chain carries TRBV7-8 and TRBJ2-1; TRBD2 might be the D (5 bases). The germline gives CDR1 SGHVS, CDR2 FQNEAQ. The CDR3 is 15 residues long. The germline V and J ends were trimmed by 2 bases and 10 bases, with 18 bases remaining between them. This chain's CDR3 is CASSLRPNEPGEQFF. Here the CDR3 DNA reads TGTGCCAGCAGCTTAAGACCCAACGAGCCGGGAGAGCAGTTCTTC. The variable domain in full, with the rest retrieved from reference TRBV7-8 and TRBJ2-1, is GAGVSQSPRYKVAKRGQDVALRCDPISGHVSLFWYQQALGQGPEFLTYFQNEAQLDKSGLPSDRFFAERPEGSVSTLKIQRTQQEDSAVYLCASSLRPNEPGEQFFGPGTRLTVL.

The V and J genes are TRBV30 and TRBJ1-1; 8 nucleotides match TRBD1. Trimming at V came to 4 bases and at J to 4 bases, leaving 8 bases not matched to a gene. The V gene's germline CDR1 is GTSNPN and CDR2 SVGIG (reference sequence). The CDR3 contains 14 residues. Here the CDR3 reads CAWIRTGRGTEAFF. The CDR3 DNA reads as TGTGCCTGGATCAGGACAGGGAGAGGCACTGAAGCTTTCTTT.

This chain uses TRBV20-1 with TRBJ2-1; D is unresolved. CDR3 length: 10 residues. Trimming removed 4 bases at V and 8 bases at J, with 6 bases between. Germline loops: CDR1 DFQATT, CDR2 SNEGSKA (reference sequence). The CDR3 DNA reads as TGCAGTGCTACCCCCGATGAGCAGTTCTTC. Its translation: CSATPDEQFF.

V usage is TRBV2 and J usage is TRBJ2-1; possibly TRBD2 for D (6 bases). Trimming took off 6 bases at V and 15 bases at J, with 21 bases between the two ends. Germline loops: CDR1 SNHLY, CDR2 FYNNEI. The CDR3 spans 13 residues. DNA of the CDR3: TGTGCCAGCAGCCGTCGGGACTCCCACGGGTGGTTCTTC. It codes for CASSRRDSHGWFF.